This T cell receptor beta chain was found in a study of T cell responses to AZD1222 COVID-19 vaccine. Germline-derived CDR1 and CDR2 are SGHKS and YYEKEE (reference sequence). CDR3 length equals 11 residues. Trimming cost V 2 bases and J 8 bases, with 7 bases left between them. Some clones are missing from TCRdb's copy, which holds only in-frame ones; the method was immunoSEQ multiplex PCR. The sample includes about 97,000 clones, around 89% of them seen just once. The V call is TRBV5-5, the J call TRBJ1-2; no clear D. This clonotype originated in an adult in good health. Sequences were derived from peripheral blood, sampled on day 0 of AZD1222 vaccination. CDR3 in DNA: TGTGCCAGCAGCTTCTTAAGAGGCTACACCTTC. Translated: CASSFLRGYTF.